This TCR beta chain derives from a study of blood T cell repertoires in COVID-19. Study as a whole: PBMCs, B-cell-depleted T cells, or T cells were the source of the cDNA or gDNA that made up the material.

Original methodology: Reference gene primer amplification in the assay estimated nucleated cell counts. Profiling relied on immunoSEQ multiplex PCR, and the TCRdb table lists in-frame clones only, not all of them. V and J calls and clone size are as listed in that table; D and trimming were resolved from the DNA. The data hold around 250,000 clones, with around 86% observed a single time. Participant-reported clinical history was the basis for cohort assignment. Germline loops: CDR1 MDHEN, CDR2 SYDVKM. V shed 3 bases and J shed 5 bases, with 4 bases lying between them. The CDR3 covers 11 residues. This clone appeared once.

J is TRBJ2-5 and V is TRBV28; D remains unclear. Sample: PBMCs or T cells enriched from blood (not recorded which). This clonotype was sampled from a man aged 18 to 29 who had recovered from COVID-19. The CDR3: CASSFEETQYF. The CDR3 nucleotides read TGTGCCAGCAGTTTCGAGGAGACCCAGTACTTC.